What follows is one TCR beta chain and its context. Its antigen is currently not known. Nothing much larger sits one base from this clone, and base qualities are not available. This sample was taken from a study of blood T cells in healthy people across ages (dated by TCRdb to the mid-2010s). In terms of the full investigation: In model experiments, template switching captured roughly one uniquely barcoded TCR beta cDNA molecule for every two T cells. The study measured age-related changes in TCR beta repertoire diversity using deep sequencing normalized with unique cDNA molecular identifiers. Donors were grouped into four age groups: young (average 16 years), middle-aged (39), aged (roughly 67) and long-lived (approximately 75). Donors of different ages were randomly distributed across sequencing lanes to avoid experimental bias. The study analyzed two additional independent replicas of 1 million unique cDNA reads from the same blood draw for two donors, one aged 18 to 30 and one aged 80 or older.

Study-level results and caveats: Compared with the aged group, more naive CD4+ T cells, fewer expanded clones and increased TCR diversity were shown by the long-lived group, suggesting age selection. Bulk unsorted PBMC profiling prevented conclusive comparison of naive and antigen-experienced compartments. Donor CMV infection status was unknown, potentially confounding age-related changes in expanded clonotypes. As age increased, observed TCR beta diversity per million T cells dropped in a roughly linear way, and a significant reduction was already evident by age roughly 36. Observed TCR beta diversity correlated strongly with the percentage of naive T cells measured by flow cytometry. Total diversity estimates from one million sequenced T cells were considered lower bounds and underestimates.

The 35 to 40 donors, aged roughly 6 to 95 years, were systemically healthy Caucasian individuals from Russia. Approximately 9.7 milliliters of peripheral blood were drawn from each donor into EDTA-treated Vacutainer tubes. Ficoll-Paque density-gradient centrifugation was used to isolate PBMCs, with at least 6.5 million per sample. Total RNA, at least 6 micrograms per sample, was extracted from PBMCs with Trizol reagent. For every donor, flow cytometry on a PBMC aliquot measured the percentage of naive CD45RAhigh/CD27high T cells. The protocol used for the library was 5' RACE. The run used an Illumina HiSeq 2500. A second PCR of roughly 7 to 11 cycles was performed with a sample-barcoded 5' primer and a J-beta primer mix. Each TCR beta cDNA molecule received a unique molecular identifier from a template-switch 5' adaptor carrying 12 random nucleotides. Each sample yielded at least 2.5 million CDR3-containing paired-end reads. The Mint cDNA synthesis kit, primed by a TRBC-specific oligonucleotide, was used to synthesize first-strand cDNA from all RNA. All cDNA was treated with uracil-DNA glycosylase and then went through a first 18-cycle PCR with the universal primers M1SS and BC2_uni_R. Regarding the original processing steps: Each sample was normalized by randomly selecting 1 million high-quality reads, each carrying a distinct molecular identifier. Instead of being binned into consensus sequences, reads with shared molecular identifiers were discarded. MiTCR, set to a Q25 quality threshold and the strictest error-elimination algorithm, was used for CDR3 identification, clonotype clustering and error correction. A nonparametric unseen species model with Euler transformation was used to estimate a lower bound on total TCR beta diversity. The public reads were reanalyzed by TCRdb: fastp trimming at Q25, MiXCR alignment, in-frame beta chains only. Rows matching on CDR3 protein sequence are summarized as one entry with the most common DNA and genes. The V and J calls, along with clone size, are taken from TCRdb and not from the paper's own processing. In this sample the table shows roughly 1.5 million distinct CDR3 sequences, under 55% of which occur a single time. Clones ranked in the top ten supply less than 5% of the sample.

CDR3 length: 16 amino acids, cysteine to phenylalanine. The entry retains the CDR3 DNA only, 48 bases that are in frame from base 1. V is trimmed back by 7 bases and J by 4 bases, and the junction contains 14 bases that no gene match accounts for. CDR1 and CDR2 (MNHEY, SVGAGI) derive from the germline V gene. Sequencing was carried out using blood. This clonotype was sampled from a woman aged 18 to 35 in good health. The V and J segments used are TRBV6-5 and TRBJ2-3; 7 junctional bases match TRBD2. The CDR3 reads as follows: CASKLLSGVSSDTQYF. At the DNA level, the sequence is TGTGCCAGCAAGCTTTTAAGCGGGGTGTCATCAGATACGCAGTATTTT.